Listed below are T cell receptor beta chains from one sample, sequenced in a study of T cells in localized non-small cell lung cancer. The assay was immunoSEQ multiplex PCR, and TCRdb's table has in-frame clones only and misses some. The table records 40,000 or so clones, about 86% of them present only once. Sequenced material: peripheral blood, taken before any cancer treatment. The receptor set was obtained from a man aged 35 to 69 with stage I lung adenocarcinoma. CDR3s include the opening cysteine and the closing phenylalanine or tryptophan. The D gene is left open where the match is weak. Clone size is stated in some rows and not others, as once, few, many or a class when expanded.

cdr3_nt: TGTGCCAGCAGCTTAGCGGACAGGCCGGGACCACAAGAGACCCAGTACTTC
cdr3_aa: CASSLADRPGPQETQYF
j_call: TRBJ2-5
clone_size: -
v_call: TRBV7-9
d_call: TRBD1

cdr3_nt: TGTGCCAGCAGCCCCTGTCGAGGGGAAATGGCGGGTAGACCCTACGAGCAGTACTTC
cdr3_aa: CASSPCRGEMAGRPYEQYF
j_call: TRBJ2-7
clone_size: -
v_call: TRBV21-1
d_call: -

cdr3_nt: TGTGCCAGCAGCCTCAGGCTCCGTCCTTTCCAAGAGACCCAGTACTTC
cdr3_aa: CASSLRLRPFQETQYF
j_call: TRBJ2-5
clone_size: -
v_call: TRBV7-8
d_call: -

cdr3_nt: TGCGCCAGCAGCTTGGAGGGTCTAGCGGGGGCCTCCTACGAGCAGTACTTC
cdr3_aa: CASSLEGLAGASYEQYF
j_call: TRBJ2-7
clone_size: -
v_call: TRBV5-1
d_call: TRBD2

cdr3_nt: TGTGCCACCAGCAGGACCGGGACGGTGGGGGAAAAACTGTTTTTT
cdr3_aa: CATSRTGTVGEKLFF
j_call: TRBJ1-4
clone_size: -
v_call: TRBV15
d_call: -

cdr3_nt: TGCGCCAGCAGCCAAGAAAGTCGGCAGACAAACAATGAGCAGTTCTTC
cdr3_aa: CASSQESRQTNNEQFF
j_call: TRBJ2-1
clone_size: -
v_call: TRBV4-3
d_call: -

cdr3_nt: TGTGCCAGCAGTTTATGGGGACATACCTACGAGCAGTACTTC
cdr3_aa: CASSLWGHTYEQYF
j_call: TRBJ2-7
clone_size: few
v_call: TRBV27
d_call: -

cdr3_nt: TGTGCCAGCAGTTTATGGGGGGGCCAGGGACTAGCGGGAGTTGGCGAGCAGTACTTC
cdr3_aa: CASSLWGGQGLAGVGEQYF
j_call: TRBJ2-7
clone_size: once
v_call: TRBV28
d_call: TRBD2

cdr3_nt: TGTGCCAGCAGCGTAGGAGGGTATAGCAATCAGCCCCAGCATTTT
cdr3_aa: CASSVGGYSNQPQHF
j_call: TRBJ1-5
clone_size: -
v_call: TRBV9
d_call: -

cdr3_nt: TGTGCCAGCAGCTTCGGACTAGCGGGAGTACCATACAATGAGCAGTTCTTC
cdr3_aa: CASSFGLAGVPYNEQFF
j_call: TRBJ2-1
clone_size: -
v_call: TRBV5-6
d_call: TRBD2